These T cell receptor beta chains were read from a single sample in a study of blood T cell repertoires in COVID-19. TCRdb keeps only in-frame clones here, not all; method: immunoSEQ multiplex PCR. The table records 55,000 to 80,000 clones, roughly 68% of them present only once. The sample taken for sequencing was peripheral blood. The receptors were sampled from an elderly woman with acute or convalescent COVID-19. Both conserved end residues are part of each CDR3. The order of the fields is V gene, clone size, D gene, J gene, CDR3 protein, CDR3 DNA. D genes are given only for firm matches. Part of the rows lack a size; the others show once, few, many or a class for expanded clones.

>TRBV14|.|.|TRBJ2-3
CASNQYEDTQYF
TGTGCCAGCAACCAATACGAGGATACGCAGTATTTT
>TRBV9|.|TRBD2|TRBJ2-1
CASSVGTSGRNEQFF
TGTGCCAGCAGCGTCGGGACTAGCGGGAGAAATGAGCAGTTCTTC
>TRBV6-2/TRBV6-3|.|.|TRBJ2-1
CASSRAGSSSYNEQFF
TGTGCCAGCAGTCGCGCGGGCAGCTCCTCCTACAATGAGCAGTTCTTC
>TRBV11-1|few|TRBD1|TRBJ2-7
CASSPRDRGSYEQYF
TGTGCCAGCAGCCCGAGGGACAGGGGCTCCTACGAGCAGTACTTC
>TRBV6-2/TRBV6-3|.|TRBD1|TRBJ2-7
CASSLQGSSSYEQYF
TGTGCCAGCAGCCTACAGGGGAGCAGCTCCTACGAGCAGTACTTC
>TRBV6-5|.|TRBD2|TRBJ2-7
CASSPRTSGSGEQYF
TGTGCCAGCAGTCCGCGGACTAGCGGGAGTGGCGAGCAGTACTTC
>TRBV28|.|TRBD1|TRBJ1-2
CASSSSGRDRGHGYTF
TGTGCCAGCAGCTCGTCTGGCCGGGACAGAGGGCATGGCTACACCTTC
>TRBV10-3|.|TRBD2|TRBJ2-2
CAISLPSGSFGGELFF
TGTGCCATCAGCTTACCTAGCGGGAGCTTCGGCGGGGAGCTGTTTTTT
>TRBV3-1/TRBV3-2|.|TRBD2|TRBJ2-2
CASSPGLAGGVHTGELFF
TGTGCCAGCAGCCCAGGACTAGCGGGAGGGGTCCACACCGGGGAGCTGTTTTTT
>TRBV28|.|TRBD1|TRBJ2-7
CASKAGTGEEQYF
TGTGCCAGCAAGGCCGGGACAGGGGAGGAGCAGTACTTC
>TRBV5-4|few|TRBD1|TRBJ1-2
CASSEQGANYGYTF
TGTGCCAGCAGCGAACAGGGGGCAAACTATGGCTACACCTTC
>TRBV7-6|.|.|TRBJ2-1
CASSLAGTNEQFF
TGTGCCAGCAGCTTAGCAGGGACTAATGAGCAGTTCTTC
>TRBV28|few|.|TRBJ1-5
CASSLVDQPQHF
TGTGCCAGCAGTTTAGTAGATCAGCCCCAGCATTTT
>TRBV12-3/TRBV12-4|.|.|TRBJ2-3
CASSPTVPDTQYF
TGTGCCAGCAGTCCGACAGTTCCAGATACGCAGTATTTT
>TRBV15|.|TRBD1|TRBJ1-5
CATSRSDRVGQPQHF
TGTGCCACCAGCAGATCCGACAGGGTCGGGCAGCCCCAGCATTTT
>TRBV29-1|.|.|TRBJ2-3
CSVEASTDTQYF
TGCAGCGTTGAGGCCAGCACAGATACGCAGTATTTT
>TRBV6-2/TRBV6-3|.|.|TRBJ2-3
CASSYGDTNTQYF
TGTGCCAGCAGTTACGGGGACACAAATACGCAGTATTTT
>TRBV7-2|.|TRBD2|TRBJ2-7
CASSLTFPGLAAGEQYF
TGTGCCAGCAGCTTAACATTCCCGGGACTAGCGGCGGGGGAGCAGTACTTC
>TRBV5-6|.|TRBD1|TRBJ2-2
CASSLLGTGLNTGELFF
TGTGCCAGCAGCTTACTAGGGACAGGGTTAAACACCGGGGAGCTGTTTTTT
>TRBV10-1|.|.|TRBJ1-6
CASRGVGSNSPLHF
TGCGCCAGCAGGGGTGTAGGGAGTAATTCACCCCTCCACTTT
>TRBV19|once|.|TRBJ2-5
CASSIDGSGSETQYF
TGTGCCAGTAGTATAGACGGGTCCGGGTCGGAGACCCAGTACTTC
>TRBV7-2|.|TRBD1|TRBJ2-7
CASSHRDRGFYEQYF
TGTGCCAGCAGTCACCGGGACAGGGGGTTCTACGAGCAGTACTTC